This T cell receptor beta chain was documented in a study of T-cell memory formation after mild COVID-19. Study overall: Each donor largely had its own TCR clusters.

Study-wide findings and caveats: Second-wave clones reaching peak frequency on day 37 lacked confirmed SARS-CoV-2 specificity.

TCRdb redid the calling of the 5' RACE reads with MiXCR, one entry per CDR3 protein. The sample lists 300,000 to 350,000 distinct CDR3 sequences; 13% to 15% were seen once. This CDR3 contains 11 residues. Between the trimmed V and J ends, which lost 8 bases and 8 bases, there was a span of 12 bases. CDR1 and CDR2 (germline): SGHTA, FQGNSA. In the case of this clonotype: The antigen remains unidentified.

The specimen sequenced was PBMCs or a T cell subset sorted from them (not recorded which). This clonotype originated in a man between 18 and 35 years old who had mild COVID-19 (a few samples of this study predate the infection). Cell type and time point are not known. The chain is built from TRBV7-2 and TRBJ1-2; D is possibly TRBD1 (6 bases). The CDR3: CASPGVGGYTF. The CDR3 DNA follows: TGTGCCAGCCCAGGGGTGGGGGGCTACACCTTC.